The source of this TCR beta chain is a study of blood T cell repertoires in COVID-19. The overall study: The study drew acute and convalescent COVID-19 samples from the United States, Italy and Spain. Sample material is recorded as cDNA or gDNA derived from T cells, B-cell-depleted T cells, or PBMCs.

Original analysis: How many nucleated cells were present was estimated from reference gene primer amplification. Assay: immunoSEQ multiplex PCR; the TCRdb copy retains only in-frame clones and omits some. V and J calls and clone size are copied from that table; D and trimming were computed from the DNA. The data show roughly 220,000 clones, about three quarters seen once. As concerns this clone: This sample includes further DNA sequences coding for the same CDR3.

The trim removed 3 bases at V and 6 bases at J, leaving 1 base unmatched. Looked up from germline, CDR1 is SGHNT and CDR2 is YENEEA. CDR3 length equals 14 residues. Sequencing input: peripheral blood. The sequence derives from a woman between 65 and 79 years old with acute or convalescent COVID-19. The chain couples TRBV11-3 to TRBJ2-2; 10 bases agree with TRBD1. The CDR3 bases are TGTGCCAGCAGCTTGGGACAGGGGTCCGGGGAGCTGTTTTTT. Its protein is CASSLGQGSGELFF.